This is a list of T cell receptor beta chains from one sample in a study of regulatory T cells in long-lasting Graves disease. One entry per CDR3 protein, called by TCRdb with MiXCR from the multiplex PCR reads. The sample lists some 440,000 distinct CDR3 sequences, under 25% occurring once. The sample was peripheral blood mononuclear cells (PBMCs), taken when the disease was refractory, from a patient treated with antithyroid drugs. The receptors here all came from a female donor with Graves disease. Both conserved end residues are part of each CDR3. A D gene is named only where the DNA matches it firmly. For some rows the clone size is stated as once, few or many, or as a class when expanded; others skip it.

>many|TRBJ2-7|TRBV7-9|TRBD1
TGTGCCAGCAGCTTGGGACAGGGAGACGAGCAGTACTTC
CASSLGQGDEQYF
>many|TRBJ1-1|TRBV7-7|-
TGTGCACGCTTTGGGTTTCCTCATCTTACTGAAGCTTTCTTT
CARFGFPHLTEAFF
>few|TRBJ1-4|TRBV9|TRBD1
TGTGCCAGCAGCGCGTCCTCAGGGGGCAGGTTTGAAAAACTGTTTTTT
CASSASSGGRFEKLFF
>few|TRBJ2-1|TRBV24-1|TRBD1
TGTGCCACCAGTGACTCGGACAGGAGCTCCTACAATGAGCAGTTCTTC
CATSDSDRSSYNEQFF
>-|TRBJ2-3|TRBV28|TRBD2
TGTGCCAGCAGAACTTACGGGACTAGCGGGAGGTCAGATACGCAGTATTTT
CASRTYGTSGRSDTQYF
>-|TRBJ1-2|TRBV5-5|-
TGTGCCAGCAGCTTGATCCCACAGAACTATGGCTACACCTTC
CASSLIPQNYGYTF
>-|TRBJ2-3|TRBV20-1|TRBD2
TGCAGTGCCCGGACTAGCGGCACAGATACGCAGTATTTT
CSARTSGTDTQYF
>many|TRBJ2-7|TRBV27|-
TGTGCCAGCAGTTTATCCACAGTCCCAATGCCTAATCGAGGGGGTCTAGGCTACGAGCAGTACTTC
CASSLSTVPMPNRGGLGYEQYF
>many|TRBJ1-4|TRBV28|-
TGTGCCAGCAGAACGAGGGGGGGGGGTGAAAAACTGTTTTTT
CASRTRGGGEKLFF
>many|TRBJ2-7|TRBV29-1|TRBD1
TGCAGCGTTGATACAGGGGTTCAATCCTACGAGCAGTACTTC
CSVDTGVQSYEQYF
>-|TRBJ2-5|TRBV9|TRBD2
TGTGCCAGCAGCGGGGTAGCGGGAGGGGGAGAGGCCCAGTACTTC
CASSGVAGGGEAQYF
>many|TRBJ2-7|TRBV13|-
TGTGCCAGCAGCCCCCACCCCGGGGGCACCTACGAGCAGTACTTC
CASSPHPGGTYEQYF
>-|TRBJ2-1|TRBV2|-
TGTGCCAGCAGTGGAGCAAGGGCTGGGGAGCAGTTCTTC
CASSGARAGEQFF
>-|TRBJ1-1|TRBV7-2|-
TGTGCCAGCAGCTTACGGAACAGGGTTGTAACTGAAGCTTTCTTT
CASSLRNRVVTEAFF
>few|TRBJ1-1|TRBV6-5|-
TGTGCCAGCAGTTCTTTTCATTCTGCTGAAGCTTTCTTT
CASSSFHSAEAFF
>many|TRBJ1-2|TRBV3-1|-
TGTGCCAGCAGCCAAGAAGGCAGGGGAAATGGCTACACCTTC
CASSQEGRGNGYTF
>many|TRBJ1-1|TRBV28|-
TGTGCCAGCAGTTTTGGGCCCTCAGCTTTCTTT
CASSFGPSAFF
>many|TRBJ1-5|TRBV7-8|TRBD1
TGTGCCAGCAGCTTAACGACAGGGCTAAAACAGCCCCAGCATTTT
CASSLTTGLKQPQHF
>-|TRBJ2-4|TRBV20-1|-
TGCAGTGCGTCAGCGGGGGGACAGGGCTGGGTTCAGTACTTC
CSASAGGQGWVQYF
>many|TRBJ2-7|TRBV2|-
TGTGCCAGCAGTGAAGCAGGAGCCTACGAGCAGTACTTC
CASSEAGAYEQYF
>many|TRBJ1-6|TRBV12-3/TRBV12-4|-
TGTGCCAGCAGTTTCTCGCTTTGGAATAATTCACCCCTCCACTTT
CASSFSLWNNSPLHF
>many|TRBJ1-2|TRBV10-3|-
TGTGCCATCAGTGAGTCGCGGGCAGGCCGCGGCTACACCTTC
CAISESRAGRGYTF
>many|TRBJ1-6|TRBV5-1|TRBD1
TGCGCCAGCAGTTCGGGACAGTATAATTCACCCCTCCACTTT
CASSSGQYNSPLHF
>few|TRBJ2-6|TRBV29-1|-
TGCAGCGTTGGGGGCGAGAGCAGGGGCATTAATGCTGGGGCCAACGTCCTGACTTTC
CSVGGESRGINAGANVLTF
>many|TRBJ2-5|TRBV27|-
TGTGCCAGCAGTTTATCTATTGGGCGAGAGACCCAGTACTTC
CASSLSIGRETQYF